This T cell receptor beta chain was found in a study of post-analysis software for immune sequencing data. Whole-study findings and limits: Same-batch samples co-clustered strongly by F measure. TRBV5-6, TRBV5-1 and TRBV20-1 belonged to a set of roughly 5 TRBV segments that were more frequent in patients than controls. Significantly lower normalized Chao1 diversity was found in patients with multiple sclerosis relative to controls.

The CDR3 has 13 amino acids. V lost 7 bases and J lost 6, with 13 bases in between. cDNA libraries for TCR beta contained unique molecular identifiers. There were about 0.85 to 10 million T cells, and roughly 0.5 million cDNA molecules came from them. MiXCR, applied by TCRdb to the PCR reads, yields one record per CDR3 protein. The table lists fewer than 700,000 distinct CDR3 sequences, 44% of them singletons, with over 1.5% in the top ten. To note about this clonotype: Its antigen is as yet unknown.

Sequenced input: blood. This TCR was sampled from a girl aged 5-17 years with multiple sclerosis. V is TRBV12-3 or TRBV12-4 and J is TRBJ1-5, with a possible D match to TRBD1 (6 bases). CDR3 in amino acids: CASMVTGIQPQHF. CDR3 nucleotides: TGTGCCAGCATGGTTACAGGGATTCAGCCCCAGCATTTT.